This T cell receptor beta chain stems from a study of a mutant IDH1 vaccine in newly diagnosed glioma. Study as a whole: Patients had eight vaccinations, in weeks 1, 3, 5, 7, 11, 15, 19 and 23. Vaccination started 4-6 weeks after radiotherapy alone, or with temozolomide cycles.

Time point meaning: week 23, last vaccination. Doses consisted of 300 ug of mutant IDH1 20-mer peptide each, paired with topical imiquimod. Broader study findings: With respect to changes in top peripheral T cell clonotypes, pseudoprogression seemed unrelated.

Clones were read by immunoSEQ multiplex PCR, and TCRdb kept only the in-frame ones, dropping some. The sample shows around 78,000 clones, 85% of them seen only once. V dropped 2 bases and J dropped 9 bases, with 14 bases sitting between them. The CDR3 spans 14 residues. Looked up from germline, CDR1 is KGHSH and CDR2 is LQKENI. Regarding this clone: Its specificity is unknown.

The clonotype originates from a young man with glioma. Some clones in this sample may be carry-over from other donors' samples. The chain employs TRBV18 and TRBJ1-5; weak D call: TRBD1 (5 bases). Material: PBMCs, obtained from a glioma patient whose treatment included an IDH1 peptide vaccine. CDR3 bases: TGTGCCAGCTCACCAGGAGGGGTCGAACGGCCCCAGCATTTT. This gives the protein CASSPGGVERPQHF.